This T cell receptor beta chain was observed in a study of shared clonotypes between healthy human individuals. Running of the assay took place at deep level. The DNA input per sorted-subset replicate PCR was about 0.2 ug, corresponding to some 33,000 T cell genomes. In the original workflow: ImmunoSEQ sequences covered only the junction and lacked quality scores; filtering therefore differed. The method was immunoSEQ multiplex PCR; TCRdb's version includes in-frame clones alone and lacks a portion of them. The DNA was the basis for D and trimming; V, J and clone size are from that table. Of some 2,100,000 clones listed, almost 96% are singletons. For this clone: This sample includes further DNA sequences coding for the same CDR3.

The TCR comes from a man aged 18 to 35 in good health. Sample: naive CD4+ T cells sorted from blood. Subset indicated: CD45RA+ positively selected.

In DNA, the CDR3 is TGCGCCAGCAGACCGGGGACGGGGCCCTACGAGCAGTACTTC. Translation gives CASRPGTGPYEQYF. The chain uses TRBV5-1 and TRBJ2-7, with D perhaps TRBD1 or TRBD2 (5 bases each). The V end was cut by 5 bases, the J end by 2 bases, with 14 bases between. CDR3 size: 14 residues. Per germline, CDR1 SGHRS and CDR2 YFSETQ.